The 18 T cell receptor beta chains presented below share a single source sample, sequenced in a study of regulatory T cells in long-lasting Graves disease. Time point: newly diagnosed GD, antithyroid drugs for less than 3 months. Scientists built the TCR library using RNA that was extracted from PBMCs. Investigators prepared the TCR beta libraries by applying iRepertoire HTBI primers and Arm-PCR of CDR3 regions. Via MiXCR, TCRdb re-called the multiplex PCR reads, giving one row per CDR3 protein. The sample has a few hundred thousand distinct CDR3 sequences, 13% to 15% seen once. These data were likewise used in another study, on T cells in Graves' hyperthyroidism and ophthalmopathy.

Sequenced material: peripheral blood mononuclear cells (PBMCs), taken at new diagnosis, from a patient treated with antithyroid drugs. These TCRs come from a woman between 45 and 65 years old with Graves disease.

This clonotype was observed many times. The chain uses TRBV19 and TRBJ1-1, with D maybe TRBD1 (5 bases). The ends were cut back, 1 base at V and 5 bases at J, with 17 bases in the middle. Germline values: CDR1 LNHDA, CDR2 SQIVND (reference sequence). CDR3 size: 16 residues. The chain's CDR3 is CASSIAGGLMRTEAFF. DNA of the CDR3: TGTGCCAGTAGTATAGCTGGGGGATTGATGAGAACTGAAGCTTTCTTT.

This clonotype was observed a handful of times. It may be a read error: a sequence one base away is much more abundant. This CDR3 is missing its conserved last phenylalanine or tryptophan, likely due to a read error. The rearrangement joins TRBV2 to TRBJ2-1, with a weak D call TRBD2 (5 bases). The CDR3 totals 15 residues. Germline V lookup: CDR1 SNHLY, CDR2 FYNNEI. The V and J ends lost 1 base and 7 bases respectively, with 14 bases between them. The CDR3, as DNA: TGTGCCAGCAGTGAAGAGGACCTGACGGGGAATGAGCAGTTCCTC. Translation gives CASSEEDLTGNEQFL.

This clonotype showed up just a few times. The chain carries TRBV6-5 and TRBJ2-1; 12 bases line up with TRBD2. Looked up from germline, CDR1 is MNHEY and CDR2 is SVGAGI. V dropped 2 bases and J dropped 1; count of bases not matched to a gene: 3. The CDR3 extends over 17 amino acids. DNA for the CDR3: TGTGCCAGCAGTTACAGGGGACTAGCGGGTTCCTACAATGAGCAGTTCTTC. Its translation: CASSYRGLAGSYNEQFF.

The table lists this clonotype with a few counts. The chain carries TRBV10-2 and TRBJ1-2; D not resolved. CDR3 size: 14 residues. V gave up 6 bases and J gave up 4 bases, with 15 bases separating them. Looked up from germline, CDR1 is WSHSY and CDR2 is SAAADI. The DNA for the CDR3 is TGCGCCAGCAGGAAGGACGGAAAATCCTATGGCTACACCTTC. The encoded protein is CASRKDGKSYGYTF.

This clonotype has a count of ten or more. The chain combines TRBV2 with TRBJ2-5; D unresolved. Trimming shortened V by 7 bases and J by 1 base, and 10 bases separated the two germline ends. Germline-derived CDR1 and CDR2 are SNHLY and FYNNEI. The CDR3 has 13 residues. Written as DNA, the CDR3 is TGTGCCAGCAAAAACCCCCCCCAAGAGACCCAGTACTTC. As protein: CASKNPPQETQYF.

The chain employs TRBV5-6 and TRBJ2-5; no firm D call. The CDR3 runs 14 residues. V gave up 2 bases and J gave up 5 bases, with 13 bases separating them. Germline V gene lookup returns CDR1 SGHDT and CDR2 YYEEEE. As DNA, the CDR3 is TGTGCCAGCAGCTTCCCGGCCCCGAGGGAGACCCAGTACTTC. This sequence encodes CASSFPAPRETQYF. The full variable domain, with the rest looked up from reference TRBV5-6 and TRBJ2-5, is DAGVTQSPTHLIKTRGQQVTLRCSPKSGHDTVSWYQQALGQGPQFIFQYYEEEERQRGNFPDRFSGHQFPNYSSELNVNALLLGDSALYLCASSFPAPRETQYFGPGTRLLVL.

This chain links TRBV9 with TRBJ2-3; D not resolved. Germline V gives CDR1 SGDLS, CDR2 YYNGEE. The CDR3 spans 15 residues. V was shortened by 0 bases and J by 1 base, with 9 bases between the two germline ends. The CDR3 DNA is TGTGCCAGCAGCGTAGTTGACGGGCGCACAGATACGCAGTATTTT. Translating it yields CASSVVDGRTDTQYF.

This clonotype was seen repeatedly, ten times or more. The CDR3 reads CASSVLGARAGELFF. CDR3 bases: TGTGCCAGCAGTGTCTTAGGGGCGAGGGCCGGGGAGCTGTTTTTT. V and J are TRBV28 and TRBJ2-2; D may be TRBD1 or TRBD2 (5 bases each). Germline V lookup: CDR1 MDHEN, CDR2 SYDVKM. The germline V and J ends were trimmed by 5 bases and 6 bases, with 16 bases remaining between them. The CDR3 is made up of 15 amino acids.

In this sample, this clonotype turned up many times. The chain couples TRBV19 to TRBJ2-7; the D gene is possibly TRBD1 (6 bases). Deletions cut 9 bases from V and 2 bases from J, with 14 bases between. The length of the CDR3 is 13 residues. Germline CDR1 LNHDA, CDR2 SQIVND (reference sequence). The CDR3 loop is CASSRTGTYEQYF. CDR3 in DNA: TGTGCCAGCAGCCGTACAGGGACCTACGAGCAGTACTTC.

CDR3 residues: CASSLVAVPGSYNEQFF. For the CDR3, the DNA is TGTGCCAGCAGCTTAGTTGCAGTTCCAGGATCCTACAATGAGCAGTTCTTC. The chain employs TRBV7-6 and TRBJ2-1; D is unclear. CDR1 is SGHVS and CDR2 is FNYEAQ in the germline V gene. The ends were cut back, 1 base at V and 1 base at J, with 14 bases in the middle. This CDR3 contains 17 residues.

Many counts were recorded for this clonotype. The rearrangement joins TRBV2 to TRBJ2-3; D is unclear. Germline CDR1 and CDR2: SNHLY and FYNNEI. The CDR3 covers 15 residues. V was shortened by 6 bases and J by 0 bases, with 13 bases between the two germline ends. The CDR3: CASRLDGPSTDTQYF. The CDR3 DNA sequence: TGTGCCAGCAGATTGGACGGACCAAGCACAGATACGCAGTATTTT.

The CDR3 loop is CASSSSGSWETQYF. CDR3 bases: TGCGCCAGCAGCTCAAGCGGGAGTTGGGAGACCCAGTACTTC. V and J are TRBV5-1 and TRBJ2-5; 8 bases align to TRBD2. Per the germline V gene, CDR1 is SGHRS and CDR2 is YFSETQ. CDR3 length: 14 residues. Trimming cost V 3 bases and J 5 bases; bases outside gene matches: 6.

This clonotype turned up a few times. This chain joins TRBV4-2 and TRBJ1-5; TRBD1 is a possible D gene (6 bases). The CDR3 sequence is 18 residues long. Germline V gene sequence: CDR1 LGHNA, CDR2 YNFKEQ. Trimming took 0 bases from V and 3 from J, leaving 18 bases between them. The CDR3 here is CASSQDDRRGDPNQPQHF. The CDR3 bases are TGTGCCAGCAGCCAAGACGACAGGAGGGGGGACCCCAATCAGCCCCAGCATTTT.

Only a few counts were recorded for this clonotype. V gene TRBV6-2 or TRBV6-3 combines with J gene TRBJ1-2; a weak D match, TRBD1 (6 bases). V was pared by 0 bases and J by 6 bases, with 20 bases between. Germline-derived CDR1 and CDR2 are MNHEY and SVGEGT. The CDR3 totals 17 residues. CDR3 DNA: TGTGCCAGCAGTTACTCTAAGTTTACAGGGCTGATGGATGGCTACACCTTC. It codes for CASSYSKFTGLMDGYTF.

This clonotype was counted many times. The gene calls are TRBV30 and TRBJ1-1; TRBD1 is a possible D gene (6 bases). With 0 bases removed from V and 3 bases from J, the gap between germline ends came to 11 bases. CDR3 size: 14 residues. CDR1 and CDR2 from the germline V gene are GTSNPN and SVGIG (reference sequence). The CDR3 region is CAWSVSQGYTEAFF. CDR3 in DNA: TGTGCCTGGAGTGTGTCCCAGGGGTACACTGAAGCTTTCTTT.

This clonotype came up a few times. The rearrangement links TRBV5-6 to TRBJ2-7; D perhaps matches TRBD2 (5 bases). Per germline, CDR1 SGHDT and CDR2 YYEEEE. This CDR3 comprises 15 residues. V was trimmed by 0 bases and J by 1 base, leaving 11 bases between them. CDR3 sequence (DNA): TGTGCCAGCAGCTTGGGTCCGGGGTCGTCCTACGAGCAGTACTTC. Its translation is CASSLGPGSSYEQYF.

On this clonotype itself: This sequence may be a read error, since a much larger clone differs from it by one base. The CDR3: CASGGGEFGELSF. The CDR3 region has the DNA TGTGCCAGCGGCGGTGGGGAGTTCGGGGAGCTGTCTTTT. The chain employs TRBV7-9 and TRBJ2-2; TRBD2 is a possible D gene (5 bases). The CDR3 loop spans 13 amino acids. Germline lookup yields CDR1 SEHNR and CDR2 FQNEAQ (reference sequence). Based on the CDR3 plus reference TRBV7-9 and TRBJ2-2, the full variable domain is DTGVSQNPRHKITKRGQNVTFRCDPISEHNRLYWYRQTLGQGPEFLTYFQNEAQLEKSRLLSDRFSAERPKGSFSTLEIQRTEQGDSAMYLCASGGGEFGELSFGEGSRLTVL.

In this sample, this clonotype turned up many times. V and J are TRBV28 and TRBJ1-1, with 9 bases aligning to TRBD1. V lost 5 bases and J lost 8; bases outside the gene matches: 3. This CDR3 comprises 12 residues. Germline V CDR1 and CDR2: MDHEN, SYDVKM. CDR3 nucleotides: TGTGCCAGCAGTCAAGACAGGGGGGAAGCTTTCTTT. It yields the protein CASSQDRGEAFF.